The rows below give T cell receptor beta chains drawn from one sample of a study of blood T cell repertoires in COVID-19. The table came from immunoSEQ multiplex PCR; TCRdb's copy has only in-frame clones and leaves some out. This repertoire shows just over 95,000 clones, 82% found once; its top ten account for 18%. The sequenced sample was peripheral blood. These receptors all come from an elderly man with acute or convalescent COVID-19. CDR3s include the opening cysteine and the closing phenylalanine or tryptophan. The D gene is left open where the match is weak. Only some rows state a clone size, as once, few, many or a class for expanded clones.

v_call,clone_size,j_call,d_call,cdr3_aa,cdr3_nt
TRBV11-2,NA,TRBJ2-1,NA,CASSLDSGFRGGEQFF,TGTGCCAGCAGCTTAGATTCGGGCTTCCGAGGGGGTGAGCAGTTCTTC
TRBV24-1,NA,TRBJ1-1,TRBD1,CATSDRQGLTEAFF,TGTGCCACCAGTGATCGACAGGGTTTAACTGAAGCTTTCTTT
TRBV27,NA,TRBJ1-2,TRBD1,CASSFRDRVNYGYTF,TGTGCCAGCAGTTTCCGGGACAGGGTTAACTATGGCTACACCTTC
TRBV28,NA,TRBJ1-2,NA,CASSRITVNDGYTF,TGTGCCAGCAGCCGTATAACAGTGAATGACGGCTACACCTTC
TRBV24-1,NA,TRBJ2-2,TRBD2,CATGGRGNSGGLYTGELFF,TGTGCCACCGGAGGAAGAGGAAATAGCGGGGGCCTCTACACCGGGGAGCTGTTTTTT
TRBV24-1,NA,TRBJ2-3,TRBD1,CATSDKGGAADTQYF,TGTGCCACCAGTGATAAAGGGGGCGCGGCAGATACGCAGTATTTT
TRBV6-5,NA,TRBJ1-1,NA,CASSLGENTEAFF,TGTGCCAGCAGTCTAGGGGAAAACACTGAAGCTTTCTTT
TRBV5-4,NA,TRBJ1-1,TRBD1,CASSLGAGTANTEAFF,TGTGCCAGCAGCTTGGGGGCGGGGACAGCGAACACTGAAGCTTTCTTT
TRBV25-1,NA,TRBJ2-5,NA,CASSEYATRETQYF,TGTGCCAGCAGTGAATATGCCACTAGGGAGACCCAGTACTTC
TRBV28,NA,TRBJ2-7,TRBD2,CASSLAGKYEQYF,TGTGCCAGCAGCCTAGCGGGAAAATACGAGCAGTACTTC
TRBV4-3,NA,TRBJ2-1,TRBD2,CASSHPQGREFRNEQFF,TGCGCCAGCAGCCACCCTCAAGGGCGGGAGTTTCGCAATGAGCAGTTCTTC
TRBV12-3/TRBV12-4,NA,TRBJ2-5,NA,CASGRGETQYF,TGTGCCAGCGGTAGGGGAGAGACCCAGTACTTC
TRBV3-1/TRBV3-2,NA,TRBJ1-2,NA,CASSATPGGGYTF,TGTGCCAGCAGCGCTACTCCCGGGGGGGGCTACACCTTC
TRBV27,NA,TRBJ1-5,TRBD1,CASSFLRGRGPGQPQHF,TGTGCCAGCAGTTTCCTCAGGGGAAGGGGGCCCGGTCAGCCCCAGCATTTT
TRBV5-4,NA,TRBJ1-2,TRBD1,CASSLNRGEGYTF,TGTGCCAGCAGCTTGAACAGGGGAGAAGGCTACACCTTC
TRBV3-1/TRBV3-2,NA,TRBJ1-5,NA,CASSQGRPTISNQPQHF,TGTGCCAGCAGCCAGGGGAGACCGACCATTAGCAATCAGCCCCAGCATTTT
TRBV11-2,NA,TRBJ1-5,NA,CASSLVGEQPQHF,TGTGCCAGCAGCTTAGTAGGGGAACAGCCCCAGCATTTT
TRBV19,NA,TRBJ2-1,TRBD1,CASSIRTGEQFF,TGTGCCAGTAGTATCCGGACAGGGGAGCAGTTCTTC
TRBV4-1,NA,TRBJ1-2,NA,CASSQVGGGNTF,NA
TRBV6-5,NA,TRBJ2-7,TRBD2,CASSYGTSGGTYEQYF,TGTGCCAGCAGTTACGGGACTAGCGGGGGTACCTACGAGCAGTACTTC
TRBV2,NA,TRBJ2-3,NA,CAPSEHDADTQYF,TGTGCTCCCTCGGAGCACGACGCAGATACGCAGTATTTT
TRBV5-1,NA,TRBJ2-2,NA,CASTATASGELFF,TGCGCCAGCACCGCGACAGCCTCCGGGGAGCTGTTTTTT
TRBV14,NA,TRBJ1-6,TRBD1,CASSTGGHSPLHF,TGTGCCAGCTCAACAGGGGGGCATTCACCCCTCCACTTT
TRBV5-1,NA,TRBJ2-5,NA,CASSLSGGRETQYF,TGCGCCAGCAGCTTGTCAGGGGGGCGAGAGACCCAGTACTTC
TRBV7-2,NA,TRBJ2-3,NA,CASSSTFSGGSTDTQYF,TGTGCCAGCAGCTCGACCTTCTCGGGCGGGAGCACAGATACGCAGTATTTT
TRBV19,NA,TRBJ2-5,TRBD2,CASSMERGRQETQYF,TGTGCCAGTAGTATGGAGCGGGGGAGACAAGAGACCCAGTACTTC
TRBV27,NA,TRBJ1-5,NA,CASSLWRGGRGQPQHF,TGTGCCAGCAGTTTATGGAGGGGGGGACGAGGGCAGCCCCAGCATTTT
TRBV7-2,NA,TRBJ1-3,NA,CASSLRQAFSGNTIYF,TGTGCCAGCAGCTTGCGACAGGCGTTCTCTGGAAACACCATATATTTT
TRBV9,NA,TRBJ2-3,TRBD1,CASSTHPGQGAGDTQYF,TGTGCCAGCAGCACCCACCCGGGACAGGGGGCTGGAGATACGCAGTATTTT
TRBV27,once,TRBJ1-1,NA,CASSSPGGANTEAFF,TGTGCCAGCAGTTCTCCGGGAGGCGCAAACACTGAAGCTTTCTTT
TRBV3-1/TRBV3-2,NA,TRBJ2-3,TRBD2,CASSRPGGADTQYF,TGTGCCAGCAGCCGCCCCGGGGGGGCAGATACGCAGTATTTT
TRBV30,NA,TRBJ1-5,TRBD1,CAWSQGQAPWGNQPQHF,TGTGCCTGGAGTCAGGGACAGGCTCCATGGGGCAATCAGCCCCAGCATTTT
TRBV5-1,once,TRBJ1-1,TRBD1,CASSLIPGQVTNTEAFF,TGCGCCAGCAGCTTGATACCGGGACAGGTGACGAACACTGAAGCTTTCTTT
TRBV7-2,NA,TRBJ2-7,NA,CASGSGVSSEQYF,TGTGCCAGCGGGTCGGGAGTCTCCAGCGAGCAGTACTTC
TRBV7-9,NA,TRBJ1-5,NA,CASSTTSGQPQHF,TGTGCCAGCAGTACTACTTCGGGGCAGCCCCAGCATTTT
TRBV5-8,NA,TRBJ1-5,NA,CASSLGRISNQPQHF,TGTGCCAGCAGCTTAGGCAGGATAAGCAATCAGCCCCAGCATTTT
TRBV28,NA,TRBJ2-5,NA,CASSFLQETQYF,TGTGCCAGCAGTTTCCTACAAGAGACCCAGTACTTC
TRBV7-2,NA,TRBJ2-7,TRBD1,CASSLGQGVYEQYF,TGTGCCAGCAGCTTAGGACAGGGAGTCTACGAGCAGTACTTC
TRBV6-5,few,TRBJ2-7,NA,CASLLGGVGGYEQYF,TGTGCCAGCCTACTAGGAGGGGTAGGTGGCTACGAGCAGTACTTC
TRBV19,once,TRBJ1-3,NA,CASSPQNRSRGNTIYF,TGTGCCAGTAGTCCACAGAACAGAAGCCGTGGAAACACCATATATTTT
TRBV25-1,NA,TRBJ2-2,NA,CASSTAILEGLRTGELFF,TGTGCCAGCAGTACCGCCATTTTGGAGGGGCTCCGAACCGGGGAGCTGTTTTTT
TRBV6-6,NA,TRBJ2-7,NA,CASSPRSEQYF,TGTGCCAGCAGTCCGCGTAGCGAGCAGTACTTC
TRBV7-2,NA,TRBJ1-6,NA,CASSSPGGSPLHF,TGTGCCAGCAGCTCCCCGGGGGGCTCACCCCTCCACTTT